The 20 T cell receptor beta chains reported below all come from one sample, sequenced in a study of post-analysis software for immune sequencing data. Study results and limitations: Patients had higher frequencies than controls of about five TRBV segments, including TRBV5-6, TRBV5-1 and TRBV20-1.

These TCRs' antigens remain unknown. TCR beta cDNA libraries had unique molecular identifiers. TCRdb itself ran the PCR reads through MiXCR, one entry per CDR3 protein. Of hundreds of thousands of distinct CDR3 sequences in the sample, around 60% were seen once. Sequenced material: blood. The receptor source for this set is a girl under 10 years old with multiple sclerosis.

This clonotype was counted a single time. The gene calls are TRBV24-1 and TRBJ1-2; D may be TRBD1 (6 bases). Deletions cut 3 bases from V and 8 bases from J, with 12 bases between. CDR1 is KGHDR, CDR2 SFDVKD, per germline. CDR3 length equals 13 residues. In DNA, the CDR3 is TGTGCCACCAGTGATCCGGGACACGGAGGCTACACCTTC. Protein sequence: CATSDPGHGGYTF.

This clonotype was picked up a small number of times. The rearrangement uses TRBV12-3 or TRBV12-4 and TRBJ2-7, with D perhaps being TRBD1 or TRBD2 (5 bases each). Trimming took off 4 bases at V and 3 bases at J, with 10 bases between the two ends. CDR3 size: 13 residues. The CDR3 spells CASSSGTFYEQYF. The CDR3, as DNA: TGTGCCAGCAGTTCCGGGACCTTCTACGAGCAGTACTTC.

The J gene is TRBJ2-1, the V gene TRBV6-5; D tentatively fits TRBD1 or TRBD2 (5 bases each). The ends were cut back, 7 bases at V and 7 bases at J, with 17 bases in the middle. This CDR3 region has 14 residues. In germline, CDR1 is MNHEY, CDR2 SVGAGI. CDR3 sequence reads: CASTLAGSRNEQFF. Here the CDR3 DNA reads TGTGCCAGCACCTTGGCAGGGAGTAGGAATGAGCAGTTCTTC.

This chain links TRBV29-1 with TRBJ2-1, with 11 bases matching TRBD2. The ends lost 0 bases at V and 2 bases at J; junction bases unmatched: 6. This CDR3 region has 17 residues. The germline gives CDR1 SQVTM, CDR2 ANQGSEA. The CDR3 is CSVEDLTSGSAYNEQFF. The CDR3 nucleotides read TGCAGCGTTGAAGATTTAACTAGCGGGAGTGCCTACAATGAGCAGTTCTTC.

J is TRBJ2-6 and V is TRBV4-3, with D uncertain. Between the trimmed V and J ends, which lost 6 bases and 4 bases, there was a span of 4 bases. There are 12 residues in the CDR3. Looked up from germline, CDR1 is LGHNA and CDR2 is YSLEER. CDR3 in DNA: TGCGCCAGCAGATCAGGGGCCAACGTCCTGACTTTC. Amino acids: CASRSGANVLTF.

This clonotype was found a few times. CDR3 in amino acids: CASSPPGGETQYF. CDR3 nucleotides: TGTGCCAGCAGTCCTCCAGGGGGAGAGACCCAGTACTTC. This sequence joins TRBV12-3 or TRBV12-4 and TRBJ2-5; 7 bases align to TRBD1. V was clipped by 5 bases and J by 4 bases; unmatched bases: 4. The CDR3 length is 13 residues.

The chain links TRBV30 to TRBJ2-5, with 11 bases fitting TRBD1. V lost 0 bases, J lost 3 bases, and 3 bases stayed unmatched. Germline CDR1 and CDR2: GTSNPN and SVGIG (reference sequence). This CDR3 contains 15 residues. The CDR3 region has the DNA TGTGCCTGGAGTGTGGCGGGACAGGGGGAAGAGACCCAGTACTTC. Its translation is CAWSVAGQGEETQYF.

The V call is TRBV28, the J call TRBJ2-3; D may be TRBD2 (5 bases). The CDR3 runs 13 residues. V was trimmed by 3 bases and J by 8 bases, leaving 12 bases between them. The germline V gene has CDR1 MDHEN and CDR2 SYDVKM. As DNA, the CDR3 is TGTGCCAGCAGTTTTGGAGGCCCGGGTACGCAGTATTTT. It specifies CASSFGGPGTQYF.

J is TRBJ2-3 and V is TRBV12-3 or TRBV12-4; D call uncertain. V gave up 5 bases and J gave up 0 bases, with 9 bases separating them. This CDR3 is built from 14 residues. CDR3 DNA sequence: TGTGCCAGCAGTCCCGTCTCTAGCACAGATACGCAGTATTTT. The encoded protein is CASSPVSSTDTQYF.

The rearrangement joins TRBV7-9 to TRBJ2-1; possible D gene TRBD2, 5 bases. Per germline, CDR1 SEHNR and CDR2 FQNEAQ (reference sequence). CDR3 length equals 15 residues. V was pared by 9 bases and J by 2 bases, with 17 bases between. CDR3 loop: CASSKVRGAYNEQFF. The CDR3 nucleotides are TGTGCCAGTAGCAAAGTACGGGGTGCCTACAATGAGCAGTTCTTC. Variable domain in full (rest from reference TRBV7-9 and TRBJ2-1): DTGVSQNPRHKITKRGQNVTFRCDPISEHNRLYWYRQTLGQGPEFLTYFQNEAQLEKSRLLSDRFSAERPKGSFSTLEIQRTEQGDSAMYLCASSKVRGAYNEQFFGPGTRLTVL.

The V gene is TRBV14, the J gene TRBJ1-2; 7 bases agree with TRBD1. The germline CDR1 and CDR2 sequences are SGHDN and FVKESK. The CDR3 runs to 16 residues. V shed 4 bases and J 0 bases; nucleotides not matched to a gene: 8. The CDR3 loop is CASSPGTAGANYGYTF. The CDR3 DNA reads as TGTGCCAGCAGCCCGGGGACAGCCGGAGCTAACTATGGCTACACCTTC.

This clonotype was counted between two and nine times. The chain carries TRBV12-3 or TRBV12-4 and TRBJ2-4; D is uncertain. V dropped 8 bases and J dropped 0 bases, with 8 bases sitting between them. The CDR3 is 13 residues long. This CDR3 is CASQTLAKNIQYF. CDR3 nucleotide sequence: TGTGCCAGCCAAACGCTAGCCAAAAACATTCAGTACTTC.

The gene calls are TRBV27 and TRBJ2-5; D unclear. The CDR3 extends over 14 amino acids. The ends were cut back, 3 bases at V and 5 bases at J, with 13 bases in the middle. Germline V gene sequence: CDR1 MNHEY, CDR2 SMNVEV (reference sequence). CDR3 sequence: CASSFAWGWETQYF. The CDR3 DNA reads TGTGCCAGCAGTTTCGCCTGGGGATGGGAGACCCAGTACTTC.

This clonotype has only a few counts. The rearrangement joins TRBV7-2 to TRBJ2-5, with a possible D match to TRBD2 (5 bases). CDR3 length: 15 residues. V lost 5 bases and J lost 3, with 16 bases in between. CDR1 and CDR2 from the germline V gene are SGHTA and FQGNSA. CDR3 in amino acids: CASSPGSGVKETQYF. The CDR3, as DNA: TGTGCCAGCAGCCCGGGGAGCGGAGTGAAAGAGACCCAGTACTTC.

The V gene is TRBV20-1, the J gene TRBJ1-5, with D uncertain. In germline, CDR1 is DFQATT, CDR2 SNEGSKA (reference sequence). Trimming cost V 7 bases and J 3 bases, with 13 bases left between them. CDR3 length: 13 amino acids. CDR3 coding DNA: TGCAGTGTAAAATCGGGCTTCAATCAGCCCCAGCATTTT. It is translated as CSVKSGFNQPQHF.

In nucleotides, the CDR3 is TGCAGCGTACAAGGAGAGGACAGGCCCTACAATGAGCAGTTCTTC. Its protein product is CSVQGEDRPYNEQFF. This chain joins TRBV29-1 and TRBJ2-1; TRBD1 matches at 7 bases. V gave up 6 bases and J gave up 2 bases; unmatched junction bases: 10. The CDR3 is 15 residues long. Germline CDR1 reads SQVTM; CDR2 reads ANQGSEA.

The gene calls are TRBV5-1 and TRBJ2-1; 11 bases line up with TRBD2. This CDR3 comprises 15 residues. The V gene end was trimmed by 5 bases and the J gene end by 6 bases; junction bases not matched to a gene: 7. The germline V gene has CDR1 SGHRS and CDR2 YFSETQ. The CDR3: CASRPTSGGRNEQFF. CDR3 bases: TGCGCCAGCAGACCCACTAGCGGGGGCCGCAATGAGCAGTTCTTC.

CDR3 DNA sequence: TGTGCCATCAGAGCGGACAGGGGGCTCACTGAAGCTTTCTTT. Protein sequence: CAIRADRGLTEAFF. The V gene is TRBV10-3, the J gene TRBJ1-1; 11 bases are shared with TRBD1. In germline, CDR1 is ENHRY, CDR2 SYGVKD. The V and J ends lost 6 bases and 4 bases, in that order; junction bases with no gene match: 4. The CDR3 extends over 14 amino acids.

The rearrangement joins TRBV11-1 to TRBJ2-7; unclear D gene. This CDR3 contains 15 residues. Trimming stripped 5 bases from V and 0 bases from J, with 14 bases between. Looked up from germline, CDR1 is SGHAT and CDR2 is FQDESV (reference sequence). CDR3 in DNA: TGTGCCAGCAGCCTACTCTCGACTCACTCCTACGAGCAGTACTTC. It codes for CASSLLSTHSYEQYF.

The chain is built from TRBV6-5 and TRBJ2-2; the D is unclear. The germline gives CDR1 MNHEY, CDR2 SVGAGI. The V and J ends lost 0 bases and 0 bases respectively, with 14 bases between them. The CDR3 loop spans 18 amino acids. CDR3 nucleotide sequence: TGTGCCAGCAGTTACTCGAGGCCGACCGTCGCGAACACCGGGGAGCTGTTTTTT. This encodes CASSYSRPTVANTGELFF.